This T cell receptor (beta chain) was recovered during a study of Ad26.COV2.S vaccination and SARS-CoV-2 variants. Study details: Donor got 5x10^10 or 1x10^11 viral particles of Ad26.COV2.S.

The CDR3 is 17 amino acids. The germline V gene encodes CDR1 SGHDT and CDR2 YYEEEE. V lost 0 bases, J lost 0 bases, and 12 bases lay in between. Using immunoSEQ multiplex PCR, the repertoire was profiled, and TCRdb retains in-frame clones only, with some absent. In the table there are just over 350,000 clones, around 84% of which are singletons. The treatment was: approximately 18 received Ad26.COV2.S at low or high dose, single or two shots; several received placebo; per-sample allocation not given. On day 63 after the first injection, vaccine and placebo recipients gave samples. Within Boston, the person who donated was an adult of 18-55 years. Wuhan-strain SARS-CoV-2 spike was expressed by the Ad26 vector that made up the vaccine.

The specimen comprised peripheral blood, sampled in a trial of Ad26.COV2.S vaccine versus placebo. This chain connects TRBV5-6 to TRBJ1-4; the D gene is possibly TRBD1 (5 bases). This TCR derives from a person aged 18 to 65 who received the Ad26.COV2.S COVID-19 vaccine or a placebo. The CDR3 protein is CASSLVGAGATNEKLFF. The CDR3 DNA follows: TGTGCCAGCAGCTTGGTCGGGGCTGGGGCAACTAATGAAAAACTGTTTTTT.